This T cell receptor beta chain was recorded in a study of T cell changes during pregnancy in multiple sclerosis. The method was immunoSEQ multiplex PCR; TCRdb's version includes in-frame clones alone and lacks a portion of them. The sample holds approximately 70,000 clones, around 92% seen once. Trimming cost V 6 bases and J 5 bases, with 19 bases left between them. The CDR3 is 15 amino acids. CDR1 SGHVS and CDR2 FQNEAQ come from the germline V gene. The genes are TRBV7-8 and TRBJ1-2; weak D call: TRBD1 (6 bases). Specimen: peripheral blood, collected after pregnancy. This receptor was obtained from a female donor with multiple sclerosis, enrolled in a pregnancy study. DNA of the CDR3: TGTGCCAGCAGTCTCCAGGGGCCGGGGGGTTATGGCTACACCTTC. This sequence encodes CASSLQGPGGYGYTF. Filled out from reference TRBV7-8 and TRBJ1-2, the complete variable domain reads GAGVSQSPRYKVAKRGQDVALRCDPISGHVSLFWYQQALGQGPEFLTYFQNEAQLDKSGLPSDRFFAERPEGSVSTLKIQRTQQEDSAVYLCASSLQGPGGYGYTFGSGTRLTVV.